The 16 T cell receptor beta chains below all came from one sample that was sequenced in a study of cytomegalovirus exposure and HLA in healthy donors. The PCR made use of 60 Vbeta and 13 Jbeta primers. The table came from immunoSEQ multiplex PCR; TCRdb's copy has only in-frame clones and leaves some out. This table has 83,000 or so clones, 60% to 80% appearing once. Specimen: PBMCs. The receptors come from a female donor in good health and CMV-seronegative.

This chain links TRBV28 with TRBJ2-2; 8 nucleotides match TRBD2. The CDR3 loop spans 14 amino acids. The junction had 4 bases not matched to a gene; V was cut back by 5 bases and J by 5 bases. Per the germline V gene, CDR1 is MDHEN and CDR2 is SYDVKM. CDR3 in DNA: TGTGCCAGCAGTCCTGGGACTAGGACCGGGGAGCTGTTTTTT. Protein sequence: CASSPGTRTGELFF.

The chain joins TRBV30 to TRBJ1-6; no clear D. This CDR3 comprises 12 residues. The germline V gene has CDR1 GTSNPN and CDR2 SVGIG (reference sequence). Trimming shortened V by 4 bases and J by 4 bases, and 5 bases separated the two germline ends. CDR3 protein: CAWNGYNSPLHF. CDR3 sequence (DNA): TGTGCCTGGAACGGGTATAATTCACCCCTCCACTTT.

The rearrangement joins TRBV4-1 to TRBJ2-7; TRBD1 agrees at 9 bases. V trimming: 10 bases; J trimming: 5 bases; junction bases outside the gene matches: 12. Germline CDR1 is MGHRA and CDR2 is YSYEKL. CDR3 size: 14 residues. CDR3 nucleotide sequence: TGCGCCAACAGTTGCCCGGGACAGGGAAACGAGCAGTACTTC. The encoded protein is CANSCPGQGNEQYF.

The chain uses TRBV2 and TRBJ2-5, with D possibly matching TRBD2 (5 bases). Trimming removed 6 bases from V and 1 base from J, with 15 bases in between. The V gene's germline CDR1 is SNHLY and CDR2 FYNNEI. The CDR3 totals 15 residues. For the CDR3, the DNA is TGTGCCAGCAGCGCGGAGGTGGGGTTCCAAGAGACCCAGTACTTC. It translates to CASSAEVGFQETQYF. The complete variable domain, with remaining parts taken from reference TRBV2 and TRBJ2-5, reads EPEVTQTPSHQVTQMGQEVILRCVPISNHLYFYWYRQILGQKVEFLVSFYNNEISEKSEIFDDQFSVERPDGSNFTLKIRSTKLEDSAMYFCASSAEVGFQETQYFGPGTRLLVL.

The chain is built from TRBV5-6 and TRBJ2-5; TRBD1 matches at 7 bases. CDR1 and CDR2 (germline): SGHDT, YYEEEE. V was pared by 4 bases and J by 5 bases, with 11 bases of the junction left unmatched. There are 15 residues in the CDR3. DNA for the CDR3: TGTGCCAGCAGCCTCCGACAGGGTTGGGGGGAGACCCAGTACTTC. It is translated as CASSLRQGWGETQYF.

The rearrangement links TRBV5-4 to TRBJ1-5; D might be TRBD1 (6 bases). Trimming took off 3 bases at V and 0 bases at J, with 16 bases between the two ends. Germline V gene lookup returns CDR1 SGHNT and CDR2 YYREEE (reference sequence). The CDR3 is 17 amino acids. The CDR3 region has the DNA TGTGCCAGCAGCTATCGACAGGCTCCTTATAGCAATCAGCCCCAGCATTTT. It encodes CASSYRQAPYSNQPQHF.

This clone was found a few times. The rearrangement links TRBV29-1 to TRBJ1-2; a possible D gene is TRBD1 (6 bases). V was clipped by 7 bases and J by 4 bases, with 16 bases between them. The CDR3 sequence is 13 residues long. Germline assignment: CDR1 SQVTM and CDR2 ANQGSEA. CDR3 loop: CSAQPQGPYGYTF. CDR3 sequence (DNA): TGCAGCGCCCAACCACAGGGCCCCTATGGCTACACCTTC.

CDR3 nucleotide sequence: TGTGCCAGCAGCCAGGCTAGCGGGGGGCTTCGCGAGCAGTACTTC. Its protein product is CASSQASGGLREQYF. V gene TRBV4-2 combines with J gene TRBJ2-7; 11 positions agree with TRBD2. The V gene's germline CDR1 is LGHNA and CDR2 YNFKEQ. The CDR3 length is 15 residues. Germline trimming cut 3 bases from V and 6 bases from J; bases unmatched to any gene: 7.

The chain couples TRBV6-5 to TRBJ1-2, with 7 bases that match TRBD1. Looked up from germline, CDR1 is MNHEY and CDR2 is SVGAGI. This CDR3 has 15 amino acids. After removal of 4 bases from V and 4 bases from J, the junction contained 9 bases not matched to a gene. CDR3 residues: CASSLTPGQIYGYTF. CDR3 sequence (DNA): TGTGCCAGCAGTTTGACCCCGGGACAGATCTATGGCTACACCTTC.

The chain uses TRBV4-1 and TRBJ2-7; no definite D call. The CDR3 is 12 amino acids. Trimming removed 4 bases from V and 0 bases from J, with 4 bases in between. CDR1 is MGHRA, CDR2 YSYEKL, per germline. The CDR3 sequence is CASSPSSYEQYF. The CDR3 DNA reads as TGCGCCAGCAGCCCGAGCTCCTACGAGCAGTACTTC.

J is TRBJ2-1 and V is TRBV25-1, with TRBD2 matching 12 bases. J was trimmed by 9 bases and V by 8 bases; bases with no gene match: 5. Per the germline V gene, CDR1 is MGHDK and CDR2 is SYGVNS. The CDR3 loop spans 13 amino acids. CDR3 region: CASASGGVSEQFF. As DNA, the CDR3 is TGTGCCAGCGCTAGCGGGGGGGTAAGTGAGCAGTTCTTC. Full variable domain (remainder filled in from reference TRBV25-1 and TRBJ2-1): EADIYQTPRYLVIGTGKKITLECSQTMGHDKMYWYQQDPGMELHLIHYSYGVNSTEKGDLSSESTVSRIRTEHFPLTLESARPSHTSQYLCASASGGVSEQFFGPGTRLTVL.

The V and J genes are TRBV27 and TRBJ2-3; weak D call: TRBD2 (5 bases). CDR3 length equals 12 residues. Germline-derived CDR1 and CDR2 are MNHEY and SMNVEV (reference sequence). V lost 8 bases, J lost 3 bases, and 9 bases lay in between. CDR3 DNA: TGTGCCAGCTGGACTTTAACAGATACGCAGTATTTT. This translates into CASWTLTDTQYF.

The chain recombines TRBV5-1 with TRBJ1-1; D not resolved. The CDR3 contains 12 residues. Germline V gene sequence: CDR1 SGHRS, CDR2 YFSETQ. V lost 0 bases, J lost 3 bases, and 3 bases lay in between. The CDR3: CASSLDYTEAFF. CDR3 in DNA: TGCGCCAGCAGCTTGGACTACACTGAAGCTTTCTTT.

The chain has TRBV20-1 and TRBJ1-2, with D maybe TRBD1 (5 bases). The V and J ends lost 3 bases and 8 bases respectively, with 10 bases between them. CDR3 length: 11 residues. Germline-derived CDR1 and CDR2 are DFQATT and SNEGSKA (reference sequence). The CDR3 sequence is CSASGGDGYTF. The CDR3, as DNA: TGCAGTGCTAGCGGGGGGGACGGCTACACCTTC.

CDR3 DNA sequence: TGTGCCAGCAGCCATCCGGTAGCCACCTACAATGAGCAGTTCTTC. As protein: CASSHPVATYNEQFF. The V call is TRBV5-6, the J call TRBJ2-1; D is ambiguous. The CDR3 contains 15 residues. CDR1 and CDR2 (germline): SGHDT, YYEEEE. Trimming took off 4 bases at V and 2 bases at J, with 13 bases between the two ends.

This clone occurred a few times. The chain has TRBV2 and TRBJ2-3, with 9 bases aligning to TRBD2. The CDR3 totals 14 residues. The V gene end was trimmed by 7 bases and the J gene end by 5 bases; junction bases not matched to a gene: 7. Looked up from germline, CDR1 is SNHLY and CDR2 is FYNNEI. Here the CDR3 reads CASIGGLAGDTQYF. The CDR3 region has the DNA TGTGCCAGCATCGGGGGACTAGCCGGAGATACGCAGTATTTT.